This paragraph covers one T cell receptor (beta chain) sequence. Its antigen is currently not known. Base qualities are missing; no much larger clone stands one base away. These data come from a study of graft-versus-host responses after intestinal transplantation (dated by TCRdb to the early 2020s). Background on the whole study: Multivisceral, liver-intestinal, or isolated intestinal transplants were received by the recipients. A peak of at least 4% donor T cells among recipient peripheral blood mononuclear cells was the definition used for donor T cell macrochimerism. Rather than being sequenced by the commercial service, samples from a few later patients were sequenced in-house on an Illumina MiSeq and processed with MiXCR. Alloreactive clones were identified by sequencing pre-transplant mixed lymphocyte reaction products and comparing them with unstimulated pre-transplant donor and recipient T cells. Every recipient was given anti-thymocyte globulin induction, followed by approximately three years of maintenance tacrolimus and steroids. Bulk TCR-beta CDR3 sequencing was used to track graft-versus-host and host-versus-graft alloreactive T cell clones in the graft, circulation and bone marrow after intestinal transplantation. The cohort enrolled approximately 24 intestinal transplant recipients, one of whom was a retransplant, and a few patients without pretransplant specimens were excluded.

Read against the paper, the sample's time point label means: cells obtained before transplantation from donor or recipient. CD3+CD4+ and CD3+CD8+ populations were FACS-sorted from unstimulated pre-transplant donor and recipient cells taken from spleen or lymph nodes. Trimming takes 4 bases off V and 4 bases off J; junction bases not matched to a gene: 7. Taken from the germline V gene, the CDR1 and CDR2 loops are MNHEY and SVGAGI. The CDR3 has 16 amino acids, counting the end cysteine and phenylalanine. Only CDR3 DNA is held: 48 bases, read in frame from base 1. The library relied on the immunoSEQ multiplex PCR assay. For most patients, genomic DNA was isolated using the Qiagen DNeasy Blood and Tissue Kit and was shipped frozen to Adaptive Biotechnologies for TCR sequencing. High-throughput TCR-beta CDR3 sequencing of genomic DNA from most patients was performed by Adaptive Biotechnologies. The authors' pipeline ran thus. TCR sequencing data were retrieved from Adaptive's ImmunoSEQ software for roughly 20 patients, whereas a few other patients were processed with MiXCR and VDJtools. CD4 versus CD8 sorting errors were corrected by removing sequences found in both subsets at a frequency ratio below 5:1. CDR3 nucleotide sequences shared between donor and recipient were removed because the origin of such sequences could not be assigned. Alloreactive clones required at least 2-fold expansion over unstimulated cells and minimum CFSE-low frequency of 0.002% (template counts) or 0.001% (read counts). Mappable clones were those detected in sequenced pre-transplant spleen, lymph node, or MLR CFSE-low populations of the donor or recipient. The cumulative frequency of alloreactive clones was calculated as a percentage of all sequences, weighted by copy number. Held by TCRdb, this immuneACCESS table contains in-frame sequences only and omits some clones. Under half of the omission traces to an unresolved V gene where checked; the cause of the rest is unknown. The DNA was the basis for D and trimming; V, J and clone size are from that table. The sample yields about 98,000 clones; roughly 80% were counted once. The leading ten clones occupy approximately 18% of the sample.

What the work shows at the level of the full study, not this receptor alone: GvH clones were found in recipient bone marrow, and some of the GvH clones appeared earlier in ileal mucosa or blood, which is consistent with an intestinal mucosal origin. The conclusions were limited by the relatively low number and heterogeneity of the intestinal transplant patients. Early after transplant, declines in HvG clones were associated with peak levels of circulating GvH clones. High GvH to HvG T cell clonal ratios were observed in the allografts of patients with donor T cell macrochimerism.

The V gene is TRBV6-5 and the J gene is TRBJ1-5, with TRBD1 identical over 10 junction bases. Source: unstimulated CD8+ T cells sorted from spleen or lymph node cells, taken before intestinal transplant. The source is a human donor who received an intestinal transplant. The DNA sequence is given as TGTGCCAGCAGTTGGGACAGGGGAGGGGGTAATCAGCCCCAGCATTTT. Its coded protein is CASSWDRGGGNQPQHF.